The 5 T cell receptor beta chains reported below all come from one sample, sequenced in a study of blood T cell repertoires in COVID-19. Some clones are missing from TCRdb's copy, which holds only in-frame ones; the method was immunoSEQ multiplex PCR. The data contain about 300,000 clones, around 88% of them singletons. Sequenced material: peripheral blood. The receptors derive from a woman in her twenties or thirties who had recovered from COVID-19.

The V call is TRBV5-1, the J call TRBJ1-3, with no clear D. The length of the CDR3 is 16 residues. The V gene's germline CDR1 is SGHRS and CDR2 YFSETQ. V gave up 1 base and J gave up 0 bases, with 11 bases separating them. The CDR3 loop is CASSLNQASSGNTIYF. CDR3 DNA: TGCGCCAGCAGCTTGAACCAGGCCAGCTCTGGAAACACCATATATTTT.

The chain combines TRBV28 with TRBJ2-7, with a tentative D call TRBD1 (5 bases). Trimming took off 1 base at V and 7 bases at J, with 17 bases between the two ends. The length of the CDR3 is 15 residues. Germline values: CDR1 MDHEN, CDR2 SYDVKM. CDR3 region: CASSLLGQDPWEQYF. DNA of the CDR3: TGTGCCAGCAGTTTATTGGGGCAGGACCCTTGGGAGCAGTACTTC.

V is TRBV12-5 and J is TRBJ1-2; TRBD1 might be the D (5 bases). Per germline, CDR1 LGHNT and CDR2 FRNRAP. Trimming left V 4 bases short and J 2 bases short, with 20 bases between. CDR3 length equals 17 residues. CDR3 loop: CASGWQGRAMENYGYTF. The CDR3 DNA follows: TGTGCTAGTGGTTGGCAAGGCAGGGCGATGGAGAACTATGGCTACACCTTC.

The chain uses TRBV3-1 (or the pseudogene TRBV3-2) and TRBJ1-1, with D possibly being TRBD1 (6 bases). The V end lost 0 bases, the J end lost 4 bases, and 12 bases lay between the germline ends. CDR1 LGHDT and CDR2 YNNKEL come from the germline V gene (reference sequence). The length of the CDR3 is 15 residues. CDR3 sequence (DNA): TGTGCCAGCAGCCAAGATCCGCAGGGGAGCACTGAAGCTTTCTTT. Protein product: CASSQDPQGSTEAFF.

CDR3 coding DNA: TGCGCCAGCAGCTTGGGCAGGCTGCAAAGGTCACCCCTCCACTTT. It is translated as CASSLGRLQRSPLHF. The chain carries TRBV5-1 and TRBJ1-6; D is undetermined. This CDR3 contains 15 residues. Trimming took off 0 bases at V and 10 bases at J, with 14 bases between the two ends. The germline V gene has CDR1 SGHRS and CDR2 YFSETQ.